Below are 10 T cell receptor beta chains sequenced from a single sample in a study of blood T cell repertoires in COVID-19 (dated by TCRdb to 2020 to 2022). Library method: the immunoSEQ multiplex PCR assay. The source is immuneACCESS, and TCRdb retained only in-frame sequences with V and J called. Part of the clones is not carried over; for the studies checked, unresolved V genes explain less than half of this, and the remainder is unexplained. The sample yields about 280,000 clones; around 86% were counted once. About 14% of the sample is in the top ten clones. Sequenced sample: peripheral blood. The source is a human donor in a cohort sampled during active COVID-19.

The chain links TRBV6-5 to TRBJ1-2; TRBD1 agrees at 7 bases. CDR3 length: 16 amino acids. The ends lost 0 bases at V and 6 bases at J; junction bases unmatched: 10. Germline V CDR1 and CDR2: MNHEY, SVGAGI. The CDR3 sequence is CASSYSIWDSRHGYTF. For the CDR3, the DNA is TGTGCCAGCAGTTACTCGATATGGGACAGCCGCCATGGCTACACCTTC.

This rearrangement joins TRBV7-3 to TRBJ2-6; D unresolved. Germline V gene data show CDR1 as SGHTA and CDR2 as FQGTGA. The CDR3 totals 15 residues. The V end was cut by 4 bases, the J end by 1 base, with 8 bases between. The CDR3 nucleotides read TGTGCCAGCAGCTCGTCTGTGTCTGGGGCCAACGTCCTGACTTTC. Amino acids: CASSSSVSGANVLTF.

The J gene is TRBJ2-1, the V gene TRBV6-1; D is possibly TRBD1 (5 bases). The V gene's germline CDR1 is MNHNS and CDR2 SASEGT. The CDR3 is 14 amino acids. Trimming removed 0 bases at V and 8 bases at J, with 11 bases between. CDR3 amino acids: CASSEAPRVYEQFF. CDR3 nucleotide sequence: TGTGCCAGCAGTGAAGCGCCCAGGGTTTATGAGCAGTTCTTC.

This clone appeared a few times. The J gene is TRBJ1-5, the V gene TRBV7-9, with D uncertain. Trimming shortened V by 4 bases and J by 6 bases, and 7 bases separated the two germline ends. The CDR3 extends over 12 amino acids. The germline V gene has CDR1 SEHNR and CDR2 FQNEAQ (reference sequence). CDR3 in amino acids: CASSSTGQPQHF. The CDR3 DNA reads as TGTGCCAGCAGCTCTACTGGTCAGCCCCAGCATTTT.

In its sample, this clone was seen many times. This chain connects TRBV5-6 to TRBJ1-2; D unresolved. Germline V lookup: CDR1 SGHDT, CDR2 YYEEEE. The CDR3 is 15 residues long. The ends were cut back, 1 base at V and 3 bases at J, with 13 bases in the middle. CDR3 sequence: CASSLSGEVYYGYTF. For the CDR3, the DNA is TGTGCCAGCAGCTTGTCCGGGGAGGTCTACTATGGCTACACCTTC.

This chain connects TRBV7-9 to TRBJ1-4; tentative D call: TRBD1 (5 bases). From germline, CDR1 is SEHNR and CDR2 FQNEAQ (reference sequence). The CDR3 totals 18 residues. The V end was cut by 1 base, the J end by 0 bases, with 15 bases between. This chain's CDR3 is CASSLGPGGRSTNEKLFF. CDR3 bases: TGTGCCAGCAGCTTAGGTCCCGGGGGGAGATCAACTAATGAAAAACTGTTTTTT.

The V and J genes are TRBV7-9 and TRBJ2-1; 8 bases line up with TRBD2. CDR3 length equals 17 residues. Germline CDR1 is SEHNR and CDR2 is FQNEAQ (reference sequence). Trimming removed 4 bases from V and 0 bases from J; junction bases left unmatched: 8. The CDR3: CASSSGLAKSSYNEQFF. The CDR3 DNA reads TGTGCCAGCAGCTCAGGACTAGCCAAGAGCTCCTACAATGAGCAGTTCTTC.

This rearrangement joins TRBV12-5 to TRBJ2-1; 8 bases map to TRBD1. This CDR3 region has 16 residues. Losses at the gene ends were 5 bases for V and 5 bases for J; bases not matched to a gene: 11. CDR1 and CDR2 (germline): LGHNT, FRNRAP. CDR3 sequence: CASGAPGTGVDNEQFF. The CDR3 DNA follows: TGTGCTAGTGGTGCCCCCGGGACAGGTGTGGACAATGAGCAGTTCTTC.

V is TRBV11-3 and J is TRBJ2-7, with D unclear. This CDR3 is built from 12 residues. Deletions cut 1 base from V and 6 bases from J, with 7 bases between. Germline V gene sequence: CDR1 SGHNT, CDR2 YENEEA. The CDR3 sequence: CASSLATGEQYF. For the CDR3, the DNA is TGTGCCAGCAGCTTAGCTACCGGCGAGCAGTACTTC.

This chain joins TRBV3-1 (or the pseudogene TRBV3-2) and TRBJ2-3, with D tentatively TRBD2 (6 bases). The CDR3 length is 16 residues. Germline V CDR1 and CDR2: LGHDT, YNNKEL (reference sequence). V was clipped by 4 bases and J by 5 bases, with 19 bases between them. The CDR3 DNA reads TGTGCCAGCAGCCTAAGGAGCGGGCGCCCTGGAGATACGCAGTATTTT. The encoded protein is CASSLRSGRPGDTQYF.